This T cell receptor beta chain was recorded in a study of beta chain features in type 1 diabetes. Broader study findings: In comparison with healthy donors, patients had naive, central memory and Treg TCRB repertoires that appeared more similar.

The isolated RNA, all of it, was reverse transcribed, so expressed TCRB transcripts were what got sequenced. Profiled with immunoSEQ multiplex PCR; TCRdb holds only in-frame clones, not every one. The sample records about 230,000 clones, 9% to 10% being singletons. This clone has a handful of counts. What it recognizes is unknown. Trimming took 4 bases from V and 6 from J; bases not matched to a gene: 2. The CDR3 contains 12 residues. The germline gives CDR1 GTSNPN, CDR2 SVGIG (reference sequence). This receptor was obtained from a woman in her late teens or twenties in good health. The specimen was naive CD4+ T cells from blood. The chain recombines TRBV30 with TRBJ1-2, with 10 bases that match TRBD1. CDR3 coding DNA: TGTGCCTGGACCGACAGGGGGCATGGCTACACCTTC. It encodes CAWTDRGHGYTF.